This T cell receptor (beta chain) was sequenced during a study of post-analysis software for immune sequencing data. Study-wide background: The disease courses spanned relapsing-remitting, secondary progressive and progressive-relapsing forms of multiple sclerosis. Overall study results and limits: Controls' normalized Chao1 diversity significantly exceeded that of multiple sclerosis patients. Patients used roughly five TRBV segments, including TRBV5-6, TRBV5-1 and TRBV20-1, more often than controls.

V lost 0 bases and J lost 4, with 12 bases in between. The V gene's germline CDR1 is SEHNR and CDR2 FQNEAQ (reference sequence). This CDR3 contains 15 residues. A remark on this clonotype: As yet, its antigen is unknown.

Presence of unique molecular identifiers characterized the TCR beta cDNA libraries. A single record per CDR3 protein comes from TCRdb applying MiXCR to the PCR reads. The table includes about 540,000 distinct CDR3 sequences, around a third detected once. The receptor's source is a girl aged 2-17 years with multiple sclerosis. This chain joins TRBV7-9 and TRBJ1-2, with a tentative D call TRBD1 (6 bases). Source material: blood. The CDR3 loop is CASSLADGGPYGYTF. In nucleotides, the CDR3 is TGTGCCAGCAGCTTAGCAGACGGGGGCCCCTATGGCTACACCTTC.